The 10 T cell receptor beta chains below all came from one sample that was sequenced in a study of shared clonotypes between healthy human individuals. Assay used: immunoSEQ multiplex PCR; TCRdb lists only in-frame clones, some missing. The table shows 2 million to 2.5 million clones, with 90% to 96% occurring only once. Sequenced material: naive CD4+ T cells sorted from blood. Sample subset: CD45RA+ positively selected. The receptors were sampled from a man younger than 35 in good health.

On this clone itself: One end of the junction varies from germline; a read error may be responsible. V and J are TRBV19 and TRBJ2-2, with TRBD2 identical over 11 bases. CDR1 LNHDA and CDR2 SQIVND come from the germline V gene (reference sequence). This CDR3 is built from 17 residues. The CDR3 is CASRRGLADSFTGELFF. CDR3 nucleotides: TGTGCCAGTAGAAGGGGACTAGCGGATTCTTTCACCGGGGAGCTGTTCTTT.

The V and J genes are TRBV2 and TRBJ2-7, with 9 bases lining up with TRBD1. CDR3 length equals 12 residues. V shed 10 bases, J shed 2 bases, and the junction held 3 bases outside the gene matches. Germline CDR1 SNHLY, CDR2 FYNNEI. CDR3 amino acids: CATRDRAYEQYF. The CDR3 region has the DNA TGTGCCACCCGGGACAGGGCCTACGAGCAGTACTTC.

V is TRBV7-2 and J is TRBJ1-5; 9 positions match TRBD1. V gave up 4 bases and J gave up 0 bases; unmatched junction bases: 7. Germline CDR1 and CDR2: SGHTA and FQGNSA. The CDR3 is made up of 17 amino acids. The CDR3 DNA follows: TGTGCCAGCAGCTCAGGGGGGGGACAGGGTAGCAATCAGCCCCAGCATTTT. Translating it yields CASSSGGGQGSNQPQHF.

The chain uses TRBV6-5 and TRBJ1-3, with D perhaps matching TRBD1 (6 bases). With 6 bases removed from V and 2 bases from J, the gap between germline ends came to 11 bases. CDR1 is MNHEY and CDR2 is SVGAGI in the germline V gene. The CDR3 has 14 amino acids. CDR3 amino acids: CASSRDTPGNTIYF. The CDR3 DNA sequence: TGTGCCAGCAGCCGGGACACCCCTGGAAACACCATATATTTT.

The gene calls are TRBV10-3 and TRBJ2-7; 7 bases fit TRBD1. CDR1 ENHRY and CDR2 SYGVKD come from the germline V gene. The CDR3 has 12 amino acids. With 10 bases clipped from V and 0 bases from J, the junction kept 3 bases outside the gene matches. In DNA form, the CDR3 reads TGTGCCACCTCAGGGGGCTCCTACGAGCAGTACTTC. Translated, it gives CATSGGSYEQYF.

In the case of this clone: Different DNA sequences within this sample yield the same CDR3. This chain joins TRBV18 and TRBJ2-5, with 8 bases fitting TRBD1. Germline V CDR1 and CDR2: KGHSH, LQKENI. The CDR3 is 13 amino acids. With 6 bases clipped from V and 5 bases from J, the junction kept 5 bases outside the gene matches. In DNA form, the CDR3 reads TGTGCCAGCTCCCCGACAGGGGTGGAGACCCAGTACTTC. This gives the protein CASSPTGVETQYF.

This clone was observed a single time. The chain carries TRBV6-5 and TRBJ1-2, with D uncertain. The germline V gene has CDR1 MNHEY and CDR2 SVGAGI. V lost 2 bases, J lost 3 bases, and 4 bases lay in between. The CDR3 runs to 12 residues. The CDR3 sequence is CASSYPDYGYTF. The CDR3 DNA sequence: TGTGCCAGCAGTTACCCAGACTATGGCTACACCTTC.

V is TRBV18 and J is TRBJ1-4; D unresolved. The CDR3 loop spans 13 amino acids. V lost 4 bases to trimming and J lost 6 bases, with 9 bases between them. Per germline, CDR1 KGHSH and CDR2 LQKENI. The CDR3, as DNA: TGTGCCAGCTCACGCGGACGGGATGAAAAACTGTTTTTT. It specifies CASSRGRDEKLFF.

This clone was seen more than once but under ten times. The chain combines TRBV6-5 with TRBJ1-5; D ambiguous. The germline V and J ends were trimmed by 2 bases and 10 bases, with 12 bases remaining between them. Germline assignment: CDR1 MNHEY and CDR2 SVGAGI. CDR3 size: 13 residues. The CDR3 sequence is CASSYDGGSPQHF. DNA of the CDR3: TGTGCCAGCAGTTACGACGGCGGCAGTCCCCAGCATTTT.

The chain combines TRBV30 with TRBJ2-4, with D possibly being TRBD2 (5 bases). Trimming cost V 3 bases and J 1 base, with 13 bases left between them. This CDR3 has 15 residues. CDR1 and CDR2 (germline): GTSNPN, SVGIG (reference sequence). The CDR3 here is CAWSRGILAKNIQYF. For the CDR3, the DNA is TGTGCCTGGAGCAGAGGGATTTTGGCCAAAAACATTCAGTACTTC.